Below are 18 T cell receptor beta chains sequenced from a single sample in a study of PD-1 blockade in classical Hodgkin lymphoma. Relapse after autologous stem cell transplantation occurred in every patient, and brentuximab vedotin exposure varied. Profiled with immunoSEQ multiplex PCR; TCRdb holds only in-frame clones, not every one. The profile covers 40,000 to 45,000 clones, with about two thirds appearing a single time and 3% taken by the ten largest. The sequences come from peripheral blood mononuclear cells (PBMCs), collected at baseline. Source of these receptors: a human donor with classical Hodgkin lymphoma.

The V and J genes are TRBV6-6 and TRBJ1-4; 7 bases are shared with TRBD1. Germline trimming cut 2 bases from V and 2 bases from J; bases unmatched to any gene: 2. The CDR3 extends over 15 amino acids. Germline loops: CDR1 MNHNY, CDR2 SVGAGI (reference sequence). The CDR3 nucleotides are TGTGCCAGCAGTTACACGACAGGGACTAATGAAAAACTGTTTTTT. Translated, it gives CASSYTTGTNEKLFF.

The chain links TRBV7-9 to TRBJ2-5; possibly TRBD2 for D (6 bases). Looked up from germline, CDR1 is SEHNR and CDR2 is FQNEAQ (reference sequence). This CDR3 has 15 residues. V gave up 1 base and J gave up 2 bases, with 11 bases separating them. CDR3 DNA: TGTGCCAGCAGCTTAGTGCGCGGGGTTCAAGAGACCCAGTACTTC. It yields the protein CASSLVRGVQETQYF.

The CDR3 DNA is TGTGCCAGCAGCTACTACAGGGGATCCTACAATGAGCAGTTCTTC. Translated: CASSYYRGSYNEQFF. The chain carries TRBV7-8 and TRBJ2-1; 7 positions agree with TRBD1. The CDR3 consists of 15 residues. V dropped 4 bases and J dropped 1; count of bases not matched to a gene: 4. Germline V gene sequence: CDR1 SGHVS, CDR2 FQNEAQ.

In its sample, this clone was seen once. This rearrangement joins TRBV7-9 to TRBJ2-7, with a possible D match to TRBD1 (6 bases). Germline V gene sequence: CDR1 SEHNR, CDR2 FQNEAQ (reference sequence). V lost 1 base to trimming and J lost 1 base, with 11 bases between them. The CDR3 length is 15 residues. The CDR3 nucleotides are TGTGCCAGCAGCTTAGAGGCAGGGGTATCCTACGAGCAGTACTTC. It encodes CASSLEAGVSYEQYF.

The chain joins TRBV5-1 to TRBJ2-5, with 12 bases lining up with TRBD1. The length of the CDR3 is 17 residues. Germline CDR1 SGHRS, CDR2 YFSETQ. V shed 3 bases, J shed 1 base, and the junction held 7 bases outside the gene matches. CDR3 residues: CASSSGQGASRQETQYF. In DNA, the CDR3 is TGCGCCAGCAGCTCGGGACAGGGGGCTTCACGCCAAGAGACCCAGTACTTC.

The rearrangement uses TRBV2 and TRBJ1-2; no firm D call. The CDR3 totals 18 residues. Germline V lookup: CDR1 SNHLY, CDR2 FYNNEI. With 3 bases removed from V and 1 base from J, the gap between germline ends came to 21 bases. CDR3 protein: CASSDGLGHGQLNYGYTF. The CDR3 region has the DNA TGTGCCAGCAGTGACGGTCTAGGGCACGGCCAACTTAACTATGGCTACACCTTC.

This chain joins TRBV9 and TRBJ2-7, with a weak D call TRBD1 (5 bases). The V and J ends lost 4 bases and 1 base respectively, with 15 bases between them. Germline lookup yields CDR1 SGDLS and CDR2 YYNGEE. The CDR3 covers 15 residues. The CDR3 spells CASSLSVGRSYEQYF. CDR3 coding DNA: TGTGCCAGCAGCCTCTCCGTGGGGCGATCCTACGAGCAGTACTTC.

V gene TRBV10-3 combines with J gene TRBJ2-5, with D perhaps TRBD1 (6 bases). CDR1 is ENHRY, CDR2 SYGVKD, per germline. The CDR3 is made up of 16 amino acids. The ends were cut back, 3 bases at V and 4 bases at J, with 18 bases in the middle. CDR3 sequence: CAISDSLQGRGETQYF. Here the CDR3 DNA reads TGTGCCATCAGTGACTCACTACAGGGAAGAGGAGAGACCCAGTACTTC.

The rearrangement uses TRBV9 and TRBJ2-7; the match to TRBD1 covers 7 bases. The germline CDR1 and CDR2 sequences are SGDLS and YYNGEE. Unmatched junction bases numbered 5, after V lost 0 bases and J lost 2 bases. CDR3 length equals 15 residues. The CDR3 here is CASSVEGALTYEQYF. CDR3 DNA sequence: TGTGCCAGCAGCGTAGAGGGGGCCCTAACCTACGAGCAGTACTTC.

The CDR3, as DNA: TGTGCCAGCTCACCACAGGGACAGCCTAATGAAAAACTGTTTTTT. It translates to CASSPQGQPNEKLFF. The rearrangement uses TRBV18 and TRBJ1-4; 7 bases match TRBD1. Germline V gene sequence: CDR1 KGHSH, CDR2 LQKENI. V lost 1 base, J lost 3 bases, and 2 bases stayed unmatched. This CDR3 contains 15 residues.

The chain joins TRBV4-2 to TRBJ1-3, with 8 bases fitting TRBD1. The CDR3 length is 16 residues. Germline V CDR1 and CDR2: LGHNA, YNFKEQ. V was clipped by 1 base and J by 4 bases; unmatched bases: 6. The CDR3 DNA reads TGTGCCAGCAGCCAAGTCCGGACAGGGCGGGGAAACACCATATATTTT. This encodes CASSQVRTGRGNTIYF.

The CDR3 spells CASKKRGENTEAFF. The CDR3 nucleotides are TGTGCCAGCAAAAAAAGGGGGGAAAACACTGAAGCTTTCTTT. The chain has TRBV28 and TRBJ1-1, with a possible D match to TRBD1 (6 bases). Germline V gene sequence: CDR1 MDHEN, CDR2 SYDVKM. V lost 7 bases, J lost 2 bases, and 14 bases lay in between. The CDR3 runs 14 residues. Using reference TRBV28 and TRBJ1-1 for the parts outside the CDR3, the full variable domain is DVKVTQSSRYLVKRTGEKVFLECVQDMDHENMFWYRQDPGLGLRLIYFSYDVKMKEKGDIPEGYSVSREKKERFSLILESASTNQTSMYLCASKKRGENTEAFFGQGTRLTVV.

Only one count was recorded for this clone. The genes are TRBV21-1 and TRBJ2-7; the table names TRBD1, a call not compared with the DNA. TRBV21-1 is noted as a pseudogene. The CDR3 is 17 amino acids. CDR3 coding DNA: TGTGCCAGCAGCGCAAAAGGGGGCCGGGAACGAGGCTACGAGCAGTACTTC. As protein: CASSAKGGRERGYEQYF.

The count of this clone is one. J is TRBJ1-4 and V is TRBV4-3; weak D call: TRBD1 (5 bases). This CDR3 contains 15 residues. CDR1 and CDR2 (germline): LGHNA, YSLEER. The germline V and J ends were trimmed by 1 base and 8 bases, with 14 bases remaining between them. CDR3 residues: CASSQGNGWGEKLFF. CDR3 sequence (DNA): TGCGCCAGCAGCCAAGGGAACGGATGGGGGGAAAAACTGTTTTTT.

The chain joins TRBV29-1 to TRBJ2-3; unclear D gene. There are 15 residues in the CDR3. The V gene's germline CDR1 is SQVTM and CDR2 ANQGSEA. V was pared by 4 bases and J by 6 bases, with 20 bases between. CDR3 DNA: TGCAGCGTTGTGTGGTGGCTCGCTGGAGTGGATACGCAGTATTTT. It yields the protein CSVVWWLAGVDTQYF.

J is TRBJ1-2 and V is TRBV14, with unresolved D. Deletions cut 1 base from V and 4 bases from J, with 13 bases between. The CDR3 totals 15 residues. CDR1 and CDR2 (germline): SGHDN, FVKESK. The CDR3 nucleotides are TGTGCCAGCAGCCAAGTAACGGACCGCGGCTATGGCTACACCTTC. This gives the protein CASSQVTDRGYGYTF. The entire variable domain, with the rest obtained from reference TRBV14 and TRBJ1-2, is as follows: EAGVTQFPSHSVIEKGQTVTLRCDPISGHDNLYWYRRVMGKEIKFLLHFVKESKQDESGMPNNRFLAERTGGTYSTLKVQPAELEDSGVYFCASSQVTDRGYGYTFGSGTRLTVV.

This chain connects TRBV6-1 to TRBJ1-2, with D possibly being TRBD1 (6 bases). The CDR3 totals 17 residues. CDR1 is MNHNS and CDR2 is SASEGT in the germline V gene. V lost 4 bases and J lost 0, with 18 bases in between. The CDR3 DNA reads as TGTGCCAGCAGTGCCAGAAATGCAGGGGTTTCTAACTATGGCTACACCTTC. Protein product: CASSARNAGVSNYGYTF.

V gene TRBV14 combines with J gene TRBJ1-1; D remains unclear. This CDR3 contains 18 residues. Deletions cut 0 bases from V and 9 bases from J, with 26 bases between. The germline gives CDR1 SGHDN, CDR2 FVKESK. CDR3 sequence: CASSQESDHRSFGFKAFF. Here the CDR3 DNA reads TGTGCCAGCAGCCAAGAATCGGACCACAGATCCTTTGGGTTTAAAGCTTTCTTT. The full variable domain, in which reference TRBV14 and TRBJ1-1 provide the parts outside the CDR3, is EAGVTQFPSHSVIEKGQTVTLRCDPISGHDNLYWYRRVMGKEIKFLLHFVKESKQDESGMPNNRFLAERTGGTYSTLKVQPAELEDSGVYFCASSQESDHRSFGFKAFFGQGTRLTVV.